Listed below are T cell receptor beta chains from one sample, sequenced in a study of post-analysis software for immune sequencing data. In TCRdb, the PCR reads were re-called with MiXCR into one record per CDR3 protein. Of 650,000 to 900,000 distinct CDR3 sequences detected, about half appear once; the ten largest clones hold approximately 5%. Sequences were obtained from blood. These receptors were collected from a girl between 10 and 17 years old with multiple sclerosis. CDR3s include the opening cysteine and the closing phenylalanine or tryptophan. D genes are given only for firm matches. Size is omitted from some rows. Given values are once, few, many or a class for expanded clones.

cdr3_aa: CSVEDRGKPDTQYF
cdr3_nt: TGCAGCGTTGAAGACCGCGGGAAGCCAGATACGCAGTATTTT
j_call: TRBJ2-3
v_call: TRBV29-1
d_call: NA
clone_size: NA

cdr3_aa: CASTAVRTDTQYF
cdr3_nt: TGTGCCTCGACGGCGGTACGCACAGATACGCAGTATTTT
j_call: TRBJ2-3
v_call: TRBV30
d_call: NA
clone_size: few

cdr3_aa: CASRQTGLETQYF
cdr3_nt: TGTGCCAGCAGACAGACAGGGTTAGAGACCCAGTACTTC
j_call: TRBJ2-5
v_call: TRBV28
d_call: TRBD1
clone_size: once

cdr3_aa: CASNPGGGPYGYTF
cdr3_nt: TGTGCCAGCAACCCTGGGGGGGGGCCCTATGGCTACACCTTC
j_call: TRBJ1-2
v_call: TRBV28
d_call: NA
clone_size: few

cdr3_aa: CASSESNRGHGYTF
cdr3_nt: TGCGCCAGCAGTGAGTCAAACAGGGGGCACGGCTACACCTTC
j_call: TRBJ1-2
v_call: TRBV10-2
d_call: TRBD1
clone_size: NA

cdr3_aa: CAGQGASYNEQFF
cdr3_nt: TGTGCCGGACAGGGGGCCTCCTACAATGAGCAGTTCTTC
j_call: TRBJ2-1
v_call: TRBV30
d_call: TRBD1
clone_size: NA

cdr3_aa: CASSLIIGQSAYNEQFF
cdr3_nt: TGTGCCAGCAGTTTAATTATCGGACAGTCAGCCTACAATGAGCAGTTCTTC
j_call: TRBJ2-1
v_call: TRBV12-3/TRBV12-4
d_call: NA
clone_size: few

cdr3_aa: CSADETGGTEAFF
cdr3_nt: TGCAGTGCAGATGAGACAGGGGGCACTGAAGCTTTCTTT
j_call: TRBJ1-1
v_call: TRBV20-1
d_call: TRBD1
clone_size: NA

cdr3_aa: CATRTSEYEQYF
cdr3_nt: TGTGCCACCCGGACTAGCGAGTACGAGCAGTACTTC
j_call: TRBJ2-7
v_call: TRBV10-3
d_call: TRBD2
clone_size: NA

cdr3_aa: CSASYSQEQFF
cdr3_nt: TGCAGTGCTAGTTATTCTCAGGAGCAGTTCTTC
j_call: TRBJ2-1
v_call: TRBV20-1
d_call: NA
clone_size: NA

cdr3_aa: CASSPGPGYEQYF
cdr3_nt: TGCGCCAGCAGCCCTGGACCTGGATACGAGCAGTACTTC
j_call: TRBJ2-7
v_call: TRBV5-1
d_call: NA
clone_size: few

cdr3_aa: CASSSREGLNEQFF
cdr3_nt: TGCGCCAGCAGCTCGCGGGAGGGCCTCAATGAGCAGTTCTTC
j_call: TRBJ2-1
v_call: TRBV5-1
d_call: TRBD2
clone_size: few

cdr3_aa: CSVVFRPPPISTEAFF
cdr3_nt: TGCAGCGTTGTTTTTCGGCCTCCACCTATTAGCACTGAAGCTTTCTTT
j_call: TRBJ1-1
v_call: TRBV29-1
d_call: NA
clone_size: NA

cdr3_aa: CASSLLAGQGASGANVLTF
cdr3_nt: TGTGCCAGCAGCTTACTTGCCGGACAGGGGGCAAGTGGGGCCAACGTCCTGACTTTC
j_call: TRBJ2-6
v_call: TRBV7-3
d_call: TRBD1
clone_size: NA

cdr3_aa: CASRHENGDTQYF
cdr3_nt: TGTGCCAGCCGCCACGAAAACGGAGATACGCAGTATTTT
j_call: TRBJ2-3
v_call: TRBV12-3/TRBV12-4
d_call: NA
clone_size: NA

cdr3_aa: CATSLGGSFEQFF
cdr3_nt: TGTGCCACCAGTTTAGGGGGCAGTTTTGAGCAGTTCTTC
j_call: TRBJ2-1
v_call: TRBV12-3/TRBV12-4
d_call: TRBD1
clone_size: NA

cdr3_aa: CATRTPYNEQFF
cdr3_nt: TGTGCCACTCGGACTCCTTACAATGAGCAGTTCTTC
j_call: TRBJ2-1
v_call: TRBV6-5
d_call: NA
clone_size: few

cdr3_aa: CSPRAGAGGGRTDTQYF
cdr3_nt: TGCAGTCCCAGGGCCGGGGCAGGGGGCGGAAGAACAGATACGCAGTATTTT
j_call: TRBJ2-3
v_call: TRBV20-1
d_call: TRBD1
clone_size: NA

cdr3_aa: CASSSKAGGKETQYF
cdr3_nt: TGTGCCAGCAGCTCGAAAGCGGGAGGGAAAGAGACCCAGTACTTC
j_call: TRBJ2-5
v_call: TRBV7-9
d_call: TRBD2
clone_size: few

cdr3_aa: CSDRPNEAFF
cdr3_nt: TGCAGCGATCGACCAAATGAAGCTTTCTTT
j_call: TRBJ1-1
v_call: TRBV29-1
d_call: NA
clone_size: few

cdr3_aa: CASSFPSEGTGGGGETQYF
cdr3_nt: TGTGCCAGCAGTTTTCCCTCGGAGGGCACAGGGGGAGGCGGAGAGACCCAGTACTTC
j_call: TRBJ2-5
v_call: TRBV11-2
d_call: TRBD1
clone_size: few

cdr3_aa: CSVEWLAAEVDTQYF
cdr3_nt: TGCAGCGTTGAATGGCTAGCGGCCGAGGTGGATACGCAGTATTTT
j_call: TRBJ2-3
v_call: TRBV29-1
d_call: TRBD2
clone_size: NA

cdr3_aa: CASTVAGRVTDTQYF
cdr3_nt: TGTGCCAGCACCGTAGCGGGGAGGGTGACAGATACGCAGTATTTT
j_call: TRBJ2-3
v_call: TRBV6-1
d_call: TRBD2
clone_size: NA

cdr3_aa: CSVATGQGFNEKLFF
cdr3_nt: TGCAGCGTTGCCACGGGACAGGGATTCAATGAAAAACTGTTTTTT
j_call: TRBJ1-4
v_call: TRBV29-1
d_call: TRBD1
clone_size: NA

cdr3_aa: CSAQTGLAGPKAYNEQFF
cdr3_nt: TGCAGTGCGCAGACGGGACTAGCGGGACCCAAGGCCTACAATGAGCAGTTCTTC
j_call: TRBJ2-1
v_call: TRBV20-1
d_call: TRBD2
clone_size: NA

cdr3_aa: CASSLLGRDQETQYF
cdr3_nt: TGTGCCAGCAGTTTACTTGGCCGGGATCAAGAGACCCAGTACTTC
j_call: TRBJ2-5
v_call: TRBV28
d_call: NA
clone_size: few

cdr3_aa: CAISVGKQETQYF
cdr3_nt: TGTGCCATCAGTGTTGGAAAACAAGAGACCCAGTACTTC
j_call: TRBJ2-5
v_call: TRBV10-3
d_call: NA
clone_size: few

cdr3_aa: CASSPLADPRGEQFF
cdr3_nt: TGTGCCAGCAGCCCGCTAGCGGATCCTCGGGGTGAGCAGTTCTTC
j_call: TRBJ2-1
v_call: TRBV9
d_call: TRBD2
clone_size: NA

cdr3_aa: CASSQTAQGADYEQYF
cdr3_nt: TGTGCCAGCAGCCAAACCGCACAGGGGGCGGACTACGAGCAGTACTTC
j_call: TRBJ2-7
v_call: TRBV4-2
d_call: TRBD1
clone_size: NA

cdr3_aa: CASSLTPKSSYEQYF
cdr3_nt: TGTGCCAGCAGCTTAACGCCCAAGAGCTCCTACGAGCAGTACTTC
j_call: TRBJ2-7
v_call: TRBV7-9
d_call: NA
clone_size: NA

cdr3_aa: CTSSFARAEYNEQFF
cdr3_nt: TGCACCAGCAGCTTTGCTCGAGCGGAATACAATGAGCAGTTCTTC
j_call: TRBJ2-1
v_call: TRBV5-1
d_call: NA
clone_size: NA

cdr3_aa: CSVDSWGELETQYF
cdr3_nt: TGCAGCGTTGATTCGTGGGGCGAACTAGAGACCCAGTACTTC
j_call: TRBJ2-5
v_call: TRBV29-1
d_call: NA
clone_size: NA

cdr3_aa: CASSTSGRANEQFF
cdr3_nt: TGTGCCAGCAGCACTAGCGGGAGGGCCAATGAGCAGTTCTTC
j_call: TRBJ2-1
v_call: TRBV7-6
d_call: TRBD2
clone_size: few

cdr3_aa: CATSRGLEETQYF
cdr3_nt: TGTGCCACCAGCAGAGGATTGGAAGAGACCCAGTACTTT
j_call: TRBJ2-5
v_call: TRBV15
d_call: NA
clone_size: NA

cdr3_aa: CASSWGTGTSGRAASNEQFF
cdr3_nt: TGTGCCAGCAGCTGGGGTACCGGGACTAGCGGGAGGGCAGCTAGCAATGAGCAGTTCTTC
j_call: TRBJ2-1
v_call: TRBV7-8
d_call: TRBD2
clone_size: few

cdr3_aa: CASSLGGLAGGYGFF
cdr3_nt: TGTGCCAGCAGCTTAGGCGGACTAGCGGGAGGTTACGGGTTCTTC
j_call: TRBJ2-1
v_call: TRBV7-9
d_call: TRBD2
clone_size: few

cdr3_aa: CSARGVRATAYNEQFF
cdr3_nt: TGCAGTGCTAGAGGAGTTAGGGCGACAGCTTACAATGAGCAGTTCTTC
j_call: TRBJ2-1
v_call: TRBV20-1
d_call: NA
clone_size: NA

cdr3_aa: CSARRAVAEVAKNIQYF
cdr3_nt: TGCAGTGCTAGAAGGGCGGTAGCGGAGGTAGCCAAAAACATTCAGTACTTC
j_call: TRBJ2-4
v_call: TRBV20-1
d_call: NA
clone_size: NA

cdr3_aa: CASSLRGDLNYGYTF
cdr3_nt: TGTGCCAGCAGCTTAAGAGGGGACCTTAACTATGGCTACACCTTC
j_call: TRBJ1-2
v_call: TRBV11-2
d_call: NA
clone_size: few

cdr3_aa: CASSLTGGGDYEQFF
cdr3_nt: TGTGCCAGCAGCTTAACCGGCGGGGGGGACTACGAGCAGTTCTTC
j_call: TRBJ2-1
v_call: TRBV7-3
d_call: TRBD2
clone_size: few

cdr3_aa: CASSEGVGPRGNEQFF
cdr3_nt: TGTGCCAGCAGTGAAGGCGTGGGGCCTAGGGGGAATGAGCAGTTCTTC
j_call: TRBJ2-1
v_call: TRBV6-1
d_call: NA
clone_size: few

cdr3_aa: CSANNLEAIAYEQYF
cdr3_nt: TGCAGTGCAAACAACCTCGAGGCCATAGCCTACGAGCAGTACTTC
j_call: TRBJ2-7
v_call: TRBV20-1
d_call: NA
clone_size: few

cdr3_aa: CASSLLWGQREQYF
cdr3_nt: TGTGCCAGCAGCTTGCTTTGGGGGCAGCGGGAGCAGTACTTC
j_call: TRBJ2-7
v_call: TRBV5-6
d_call: NA
clone_size: few

cdr3_aa: CASSRPRTLETYEQYF
cdr3_nt: TGTGCCAGCAGCAGACCCAGGACATTAGAGACCTACGAGCAGTACTTC
j_call: TRBJ2-7
v_call: TRBV5-6
d_call: NA
clone_size: few

cdr3_aa: CASSFIEGYTF
cdr3_nt: TGTGCCAGCAGTTTTATCGAAGGCTACACCTTC
j_call: TRBJ1-2
v_call: TRBV27
d_call: NA
clone_size: NA

cdr3_aa: CASRPDTYGYTF
cdr3_nt: TGTGCCAGCAGGCCGGACACTTATGGCTACACCTTC
j_call: TRBJ1-2
v_call: TRBV2
d_call: NA
clone_size: few

cdr3_aa: CASSQEAGTGENYGYTF
cdr3_nt: TGTGCCAGCAGCCAAGAAGCAGGGACAGGGGAGAACTATGGCTACACCTTC
j_call: TRBJ1-2
v_call: TRBV3-1
d_call: TRBD1
clone_size: NA

cdr3_aa: CASSMGLQETQYF
cdr3_nt: TGTGCCAGCAGCATGGGACTCCAAGAGACCCAGTACTTC
j_call: TRBJ2-5
v_call: TRBV11-2
d_call: NA
clone_size: few

cdr3_aa: CSVRPDTGELFF
cdr3_nt: TGCAGCGTACGCCCGGACACCGGGGAGCTGTTTTTT
j_call: TRBJ2-2
v_call: TRBV29-1
d_call: NA
clone_size: NA

cdr3_aa: CASSPNREGSYEQYF
cdr3_nt: TGTGCCAGCAGTCCGAACAGGGAGGGGAGCTACGAGCAGTACTTC
j_call: TRBJ2-7
v_call: TRBV12-3/TRBV12-4
d_call: NA
clone_size: NA

cdr3_aa: CASSLGPGGSNYGYTF
cdr3_nt: TGCGCCAGCAGCTTGGGCCCCGGTGGGTCTAACTATGGCTACACCTTC
j_call: TRBJ1-2
v_call: TRBV5-1
d_call: NA
clone_size: NA

cdr3_aa: CASRVYGDYNEQFF
cdr3_nt: TGTGCCAGCAGGGTGTACGGGGACTACAATGAGCAGTTCTTC
j_call: TRBJ2-1
v_call: TRBV6-2/TRBV6-3
d_call: NA
clone_size: NA

cdr3_aa: CAISWTSGRNTQYF
cdr3_nt: TGTGCCATCAGCTGGACTAGCGGGAGGAATACGCAGTATTTT
j_call: TRBJ2-3
v_call: TRBV10-3
d_call: TRBD2
clone_size: NA

cdr3_aa: CASSPDRENTEAFF
cdr3_nt: TGTGCCAGCAGCCCGGACAGGGAGAACACCGAAGCTTTCTTT
j_call: TRBJ1-1
v_call: TRBV5-4
d_call: TRBD1
clone_size: NA

cdr3_aa: CASSLGTRRTFF
cdr3_nt: TGTGCCAGCAGTTTAGGGACAAGGAGAACTTTCTTT
j_call: TRBJ1-1
v_call: TRBV12-3/TRBV12-4
d_call: NA
clone_size: NA